This T cell receptor beta chain was found in a study of PD-1 blockade in classical Hodgkin lymphoma. The length of the CDR3 is 13 residues. V lost 7 bases to trimming and J lost 2 bases, with 9 bases between them. Germline V gene lookup returns CDR1 LNHNV and CDR2 YYDKDF (reference sequence). The protocol was immunoSEQ multiplex PCR, while the TCRdb copy is restricted to in-frame clones and leaves out a portion. The table shows some 100,000 clones, with more than 90% occurring only once. Exposure to brentuximab vedotin varied, and each patient had relapsed following autologous stem cell transplantation.

Sequencing used peripheral blood mononuclear cells (PBMCs), obtained at baseline. The genes are TRBV15 and TRBJ2-1; tentatively, D is TRBD2 (6 bases). The receptor was isolated from a human donor with classical Hodgkin lymphoma. This CDR3 reads CATMAGPYNEQFF. The CDR3 DNA follows: TGTGCCACCATGGCGGGGCCCTACAATGAGCAGTTCTTC. Filled out from reference TRBV15 and TRBJ2-1, the complete variable domain reads DAMVIQNPRYQVTQFGKPVTLSCSQTLNHNVMYWYQQKSSQAPKLLFHYYDKDFNNEADTPDNFQSRRPNTSFCFLDIRSPGLGDTAMYLCATMAGPYNEQFFGPGTRLTVL.